This passage covers 4 T cell receptor beta chains from one sample sequenced in a study of vaccination effects on CD4 cells after COVID-19. Antigen-specific CD4+ T cells were expanded with viral peptide pools in the ViraFEST assay before sequencing. Following 10 days of culture, CD4+ T cells were isolated. No antigen has been assigned to these receptors. The protocol was immunoSEQ multiplex PCR, while the TCRdb copy is restricted to in-frame clones and leaves out a portion. The sample lists 55,000 to 70,000 clones, about four fifths occurring once. Source: CD4+ T cells from PBMCs cultured with HCoV-229E spike peptides, taken before COVID-19 vaccination. The receptors shown here come from a human donor who received a COVID-19 vaccine.

In nucleotides, the CDR3 is TGTGCCAGCAGTCCCAGGCGGGGGGGATGGGGCACAGATACGCAGTATTTT. It is translated as CASSPRRGGWGTDTQYF. This sequence joins TRBV27 and TRBJ2-3, with TRBD2 matching over 9 bases. The CDR3 has 17 residues. V was pared by 5 bases and J by 1 base, with 10 bases of the junction left unmatched. Germline V CDR1 and CDR2: MNHEY, SMNVEV (reference sequence).

The chain has TRBV2 and TRBJ2-3, with 8 nucleotides matching TRBD2. This CDR3 has 15 residues. Per germline, CDR1 SNHLY and CDR2 FYNNEI. Unmatched junction bases numbered 1, after V lost 2 bases and J lost 0 bases. The CDR3 DNA sequence: TGTGCCAGCAGTGAACAGCGGGGGAGCACAGATACGCAGTATTTT. Protein: CASSEQRGSTDTQYF.

The V and J genes are TRBV2 and TRBJ2-7; tentative D call: TRBD1 (6 bases). Trimming shortened V by 6 bases and J by 0 bases, and 9 bases separated the two germline ends. Germline V lookup: CDR1 SNHLY, CDR2 FYNNEI. The CDR3 sequence is 13 residues long. CDR3 amino acids: CASSRQVSYEQYV. The CDR3 coding sequence is TGTGCCAGCAGCCGACAGGTCTCCTACGAGCAGTACGTC.

The table lists this clone with a few counts. CDR3 protein: CASSLRMGSPLHF. DNA of the CDR3: TGTGCCAGCAGCTTACGGATGGGTTCACCCCTCCACTTT. The chain recombines TRBV7-3 with TRBJ1-6; D gene unclear. The length of the CDR3 is 13 residues. The germline V gene encodes CDR1 SGHTA and CDR2 FQGTGA. V gave up 2 bases and J gave up 9 bases, with 8 bases separating them.